Listed below are T cell receptor beta chains from one sample, sequenced in a study of blood T cell repertoires in COVID-19. Assay used: immunoSEQ multiplex PCR; TCRdb lists only in-frame clones, some missing. The data show around 260,000 clones, roughly 84% seen once. The sequenced material came from peripheral blood. These receptors came from a man in his 60s with acute or convalescent COVID-19. Each CDR3 is given with its conserved first and last residue. Fields, in order: clone size, D gene, V gene, J gene, CDR3 protein, CDR3 DNA. D genes are given only for firm matches. Not all rows give a size; the values are once, few, many and, for expanded clones, a class.

clone size: .
D gene: .
V gene: TRBV28
J gene: TRBJ2-7
CDR3 protein: CASSLDTSYEQYF
CDR3 DNA: TGTGCCAGCAGTTTGGACACCTCCTACGAGCAGTACTTC

clone size: .
D gene: .
V gene: TRBV7-8
J gene: TRBJ1-6
CDR3 protein: CASSLGIRGSSYNSPLHF
CDR3 DNA: TGTGCCAGCAGCTTGGGGATCAGAGGGAGCTCCTATAATTCACCCCTCCACTTT

clone size: once
D gene: .
V gene: TRBV29-1
J gene: TRBJ1-6
CDR3 protein: CSVATDTYNSPLHF
CDR3 DNA: TGCAGCGTTGCCACGGACACCTATAATTCACCCCTCCACTTT

clone size: .
D gene: TRBD1
V gene: TRBV9
J gene: TRBJ2-7
CDR3 protein: CASSVDRGPREQYF
CDR3 DNA: TGTGCCAGCAGCGTAGACAGGGGGCCGAGGGAGCAGTACTTC

clone size: .
D gene: .
V gene: TRBV7-2
J gene: TRBJ1-1
CDR3 protein: CASSYTRGFTEAFF
CDR3 DNA: TGTGCCAGCAGCTACACAAGGGGGTTCACTGAAGCTTTCTTT

clone size: .
D gene: .
V gene: TRBV10-3
J gene: TRBJ1-6
CDR3 protein: CAISGTEVSPLHF
CDR3 DNA: TGTGCCATCAGTGGGACAGAGGTTTCACCCCTCCACTTT

clone size: once
D gene: .
V gene: TRBV28
J gene: TRBJ1-5
CDR3 protein: CASSPLRGSPVQPQHF
CDR3 DNA: TGTGCCAGCAGCCCCCTTAGGGGATCCCCGGTTCAGCCCCAGCATTTT

clone size: .
D gene: TRBD1
V gene: TRBV5-4
J gene: TRBJ2-3
CDR3 protein: CASSLAKGAGTDTQYF
CDR3 DNA: TGTGCCAGCAGCTTGGCCAAGGGGGCCGGCACAGATACGCAGTATTTT

clone size: .
D gene: TRBD2
V gene: TRBV27
J gene: TRBJ2-2
CDR3 protein: CASRIDTTGLAAGELFF
CDR3 DNA: TGTGCCAGCCGCATTGATACCACAGGACTAGCGGCCGGGGAGCTGTTTTTT

clone size: .
D gene: .
V gene: TRBV14
J gene: TRBJ2-1
CDR3 protein: CASSQVAGGKQFF
CDR3 DNA: TGTGCCAGCAGCCAAGTGGCCGGGGGTAAGCAGTTCTTC

clone size: .
D gene: TRBD1
V gene: TRBV4-3
J gene: TRBJ1-1
CDR3 protein: CASSSPGQGATEAFF
CDR3 DNA: TGCGCCAGCAGCAGCCCGGGACAGGGTGCCACTGAAGCTTTCTTT

clone size: .
D gene: TRBD1
V gene: TRBV18
J gene: TRBJ1-1
CDR3 protein: CASSQGQGNTEAFF
CDR3 DNA: TGTGCCAGCTCACAAGGACAGGGCAACACTGAAGCTTTCTTT

clone size: .
D gene: TRBD2
V gene: TRBV3-1/TRBV3-2
J gene: TRBJ2-2
CDR3 protein: CASSPPGGLKNTGELFF
CDR3 DNA: TGTGCCAGCAGCCCCCCGGGAGGGCTTAAGAACACCGGGGAGCTGTTTTTT

clone size: .
D gene: .
V gene: TRBV29-1
J gene: TRBJ2-1
CDR3 protein: CSAGTYNEQFF
CDR3 DNA: TGCAGCGCCGGGACTTACAATGAGCAGTTCTTC

clone size: .
D gene: TRBD2
V gene: TRBV3-1/TRBV3-2
J gene: TRBJ2-1
CDR3 protein: CASSHWTSPTYNEQFF
CDR3 DNA: TGTGCCAGCAGCCATTGGACTAGCCCAACCTACAATGAGCAGTTCTTC

clone size: .
D gene: TRBD2
V gene: TRBV7-9
J gene: TRBJ2-1
CDR3 protein: CASSPGSGGATNEQFF
CDR3 DNA: TGTGCCAGCAGCCCCGGTAGCGGGGGGGCTACCAATGAGCAGTTCTTC

clone size: .
D gene: .
V gene: TRBV10-3
J gene: TRBJ1-4
CDR3 protein: CAISESAGYSTNEKLFF
CDR3 DNA: TGTGCCATCAGTGAGTCGGCAGGATACTCAACTAATGAAAAACTGTTTTTT

clone size: .
D gene: .
V gene: TRBV21-1
J gene: TRBJ1-5
CDR3 protein: CASSHRGRREVLSNQPQHF
CDR3 DNA: TGTGCCAGCAGCCACCGGGGGAGGCGTGAAGTGTTGAGCAATCAGCCCCAGCATTTT

clone size: .
D gene: .
V gene: TRBV28
J gene: TRBJ1-2
CDR3 protein: CASSGGFYGYTF
CDR3 DNA: TGTGCCAGCAGTGGGGGCTTCTATGGCTACACCTTC

clone size: .
D gene: .
V gene: TRBV3-1/TRBV3-2
J gene: TRBJ1-4
CDR3 protein: CASSQAGPFNKLFF
CDR3 DNA: TGTGCCAGCAGCCAAGCAGGGCCCTTCAACAAACTGTTTTTT

clone size: .
D gene: .
V gene: TRBV5-8
J gene: TRBJ2-2
CDR3 protein: CHTEPGANTGELFF
CDR3 DNA: TGTCATACCGAACCCGGGGCGAACACCGGGGAGCTGTTTTTT

clone size: .
D gene: TRBD1
V gene: TRBV3-1/TRBV3-2
J gene: TRBJ2-5
CDR3 protein: CASSTRQGQTQYF
CDR3 DNA: TGTGCCAGCAGCACTCGACAGGGGCAGACCCAGTACTTC

clone size: few
D gene: TRBD1
V gene: TRBV9
J gene: TRBJ2-3
CDR3 protein: CASSLGTGITDTQYF
CDR3 DNA: TGTGCCAGCAGCCTCGGGACAGGGATCACAGATACGCAGTATTTT

clone size: .
D gene: .
V gene: TRBV6-6
J gene: TRBJ2-5
CDR3 protein: CASSYEAETQYF
CDR3 DNA: TGTGCCAGCAGTTACGAGGCGGAGACCCAGTACTTC

clone size: .
D gene: TRBD1
V gene: TRBV29-1
J gene: TRBJ2-3
CDR3 protein: CSVDGRGPGAPDTQYF
CDR3 DNA: TGCAGCGTTGATGGTAGGGGGCCCGGCGCGCCAGATACGCAGTATTTT

clone size: .
D gene: TRBD2
V gene: TRBV7-2
J gene: TRBJ2-5
CDR3 protein: CASSLEGLAGGLRKTQYF
CDR3 DNA: TGTGCCAGCAGCTTAGAAGGACTAGCGGGAGGGCTTCGGAAGACCCAGTACTTC

clone size: .
D gene: .
V gene: TRBV9
J gene: TRBJ2-1
CDR3 protein: CASSLTAGASMGEQFF
CDR3 DNA: TGTGCCAGCAGTCTCACCGCGGGGGCCTCTATGGGTGAGCAGTTCTTC

clone size: .
D gene: TRBD2
V gene: TRBV14
J gene: TRBJ2-1
CDR3 protein: CASSQERLAGGGSSYNEQFF
CDR3 DNA: TGTGCCAGCAGCCAAGAGCGGCTAGCGGGGGGCGGGAGCTCCTACAATGAGCAGTTCTTC

clone size: .
D gene: TRBD1
V gene: TRBV6-5
J gene: TRBJ1-2
CDR3 protein: CATSAGTGSYYGYTF
CDR3 DNA: TGTGCCACCTCTGCCGGGACAGGGTCGTACTATGGCTACACCTTC

clone size: .
D gene: TRBD1
V gene: TRBV6-6
J gene: TRBJ1-2
CDR3 protein: CASSTVQGAYGYTF
CDR3 DNA: TGTGCCAGCAGTACCGTACAGGGGGCCTATGGCTACACCTTC

clone size: .
D gene: .
V gene: TRBV28
J gene: TRBJ1-3
CDR3 protein: CASRPQGSGNTIYF
CDR3 DNA: TGTGCCAGCAGACCCCAGGGCTCTGGAAACACCATATATTTT

clone size: .
D gene: TRBD2
V gene: TRBV11-3
J gene: TRBJ2-1
CDR3 protein: CASSLGSTSGGYNEQFF
CDR3 DNA: TGTGCCAGCAGCTTAGGCAGTACGAGCGGGGGTTACAATGAGCAGTTCTTC

clone size: once
D gene: TRBD1
V gene: TRBV3-1/TRBV3-2
J gene: TRBJ1-2
CDR3 protein: CASSQDTSGTGRSGTF
CDR3 DNA: TGTGCCAGCAGCCAAGACACTTCCGGGACAGGGAGGAGCGGCACCTTC

clone size: .
D gene: .
V gene: TRBV7-2
J gene: TRBJ1-2
CDR3 protein: CASSPTRAYGYTF
CDR3 DNA: TGTGCCAGCAGCCCGACAAGAGCCTATGGCTACACCTTC

clone size: .
D gene: TRBD1
V gene: TRBV3-1/TRBV3-2
J gene: TRBJ2-7
CDR3 protein: CASGTGQSSYEQYF
CDR3 DNA: TGTGCCAGCGGGACGGGACAGTCCTCCTACGAGCAGTACTTC

clone size: .
D gene: .
V gene: TRBV2
J gene: TRBJ1-4
CDR3 protein: CASKRAASNEKLFF
CDR3 DNA: TGTGCCAGCAAACGAGCGGCTTCTAATGAAAAACTGTTTTTT

clone size: .
D gene: .
V gene: TRBV7-9
J gene: TRBJ1-2
CDR3 protein: CASSYQEALDYGYTF
CDR3 DNA: TGTGCCAGCAGCTACCAGGAGGCTTTGGACTATGGCTACACCTTC

clone size: .
D gene: TRBD2
V gene: TRBV3-1/TRBV3-2
J gene: TRBJ2-7
CDR3 protein: CASSQGLAGGYYEQYF
CDR3 DNA: TGTGCCAGCAGCCAGGGGCTAGCGGGAGGATACTACGAGCAGTACTTC

clone size: .
D gene: .
V gene: TRBV10-1
J gene: TRBJ2-3
CDR3 protein: CASSAGLITDTQYF
CDR3 DNA: TGCGCCAGCAGCGCCGGACTAATCACAGATACGCAGTATTTT

clone size: .
D gene: .
V gene: TRBV27
J gene: TRBJ2-7
CDR3 protein: CASSLLAGASSEQYF
CDR3 DNA: TGTGCCAGCAGTTTACTGGCGGGGGCAAGTAGCGAGCAGTACTTC

clone size: .
D gene: .
V gene: TRBV7-2
J gene: TRBJ1-1
CDR3 protein: CASSLEQVALNTEAFF
CDR3 DNA: TGTGCCAGCAGCTTAGAGCAGGTGGCCCTGAACACTGAAGCTTTCTTT

clone size: .
D gene: .
V gene: TRBV6-4
J gene: TRBJ2-2
CDR3 protein: CAAGSNTGELFF
CDR3 DNA: TGTGCGGCGGGGTCGAACACCGGGGAGCTGTTTTTT

clone size: .
D gene: TRBD1
V gene: TRBV28
J gene: TRBJ1-4
CDR3 protein: CASSSGQGVEKLFF
CDR3 DNA: TGTGCCAGCAGTTCTGGACAGGGGGTTGAAAAACTGTTTTTT

clone size: .
D gene: .
V gene: TRBV7-9
J gene: TRBJ2-7
CDR3 protein: CASSPAGVHEQYF
CDR3 DNA: TGTGCCAGCAGCCCCGCCGGGGTCCACGAGCAGTACTTC

clone size: .
D gene: .
V gene: TRBV7-9
J gene: TRBJ2-7
CDR3 protein: CASSLTSSEQYF
CDR3 DNA: TGTGCCAGCAGCCTGACTTCTTCAGAGCAGTACTTC

clone size: .
D gene: .
V gene: TRBV7-9
J gene: TRBJ2-2
CDR3 protein: CASSLWLRTNTGELFF
CDR3 DNA: TGTGCCAGCAGCTTATGGTTGCGTACGAACACCGGGGAGCTGTTTTTT

clone size: .
D gene: .
V gene: TRBV24-1
J gene: TRBJ1-5
CDR3 protein: CATSSGQVNQPQHF
CDR3 DNA: TGTGCCACCAGTTCGGGACAAGTTAATCAGCCCCAGCATTTT

clone size: once
D gene: .
V gene: TRBV3-1/TRBV3-2
J gene: TRBJ2-5
CDR3 protein: CASSQEGMRGGRGQETQYF
CDR3 DNA: TGTGCCAGCAGCCAAGAAGGGATGAGGGGGGGGCGAGGCCAAGAGACCCAGTACTTC

clone size: .
D gene: .
V gene: TRBV6-5
J gene: TRBJ1-2
CDR3 protein: CASRQPRDFYGYTF
CDR3 DNA: TGTGCCAGCAGACAGCCCAGGGACTTCTATGGCTACACCTTC

clone size: .
D gene: TRBD1
V gene: TRBV3-1/TRBV3-2
J gene: TRBJ1-6
CDR3 protein: CASSSRDSNNSPLHF
CDR3 DNA: TGTGCCAGCAGTTCGCGGGACAGCAATAATTCACCCCTCCACTTT